This T cell receptor beta chain was identified during a study of T-cell reconstitution after alpha-beta-depleted transplantation in children. Molecular barcoding with unique molecular identifiers was used for the TCRbeta library. TCRdb re-called the PCR reads with MiXCR, one entry per CDR3 protein. This table has 220,000 or so distinct CDR3 sequences, around 7.8% appearing once. In this sample, this clonotype turned up many times. This CDR3 is 14 amino acids long. Per germline, CDR1 SGHRS and CDR2 YFSETQ. V lost 4 bases to trimming and J lost 6 bases, with 14 bases between them. This material consisted of PBMCs, mostly from graft donor cells, taken 180 days after TCRalphabeta/CD19-depleted stem cell transplant. The chain recombines TRBV5-1 with TRBJ2-1; either TRBD1 or TRBD2 may fit D (5 bases each). This receptor was identified in a male patient aged 5 to 17 who had a stem cell transplant for acute lymphoblastic leukemia, so the T cells may come from the graft donor. DNA for the CDR3: TGCGCCAGCAGCGGCGGGCAGGGACGCAATGAGCAGTTCTTC. Protein product: CASSGGQGRNEQFF.